Listed here are 23 T cell receptor beta chains from one sample, sequenced in a study of T cells in pancreatic ductal adenocarcinoma. No neoadjuvant therapy was given to the selected pancreatic ductal adenocarcinoma patients before their surgery. Libraries were prepared by immunoSEQ multiplex PCR; TCRdb keeps only in-frame clonotypes and omits some of them. The table lists about 11,000 clones, about nine tenths of them singletons, with 18% in the top ten. Source material: PBMCs. The receptors here all came from a human donor with pancreatic ductal adenocarcinoma.

V usage is TRBV15 and J usage is TRBJ2-2; no reliable D call. The CDR3 runs 16 residues. From germline, CDR1 is LNHNV and CDR2 YYDKDF (reference sequence). Trimming removed 0 bases at V and 0 bases at J, with 8 bases between. As DNA, the CDR3 is TGTGCCACCAGCAGAGAAGCCAGTTCGAACACCGGGGAGCTGTTTTTT. Its protein is CATSREASSNTGELFF.

The V call is TRBV2, the J call TRBJ2-1; 7 bases align to TRBD1. CDR3 length equals 12 residues. Germline assignment: CDR1 SNHLY and CDR2 FYNNEI. Unmatched junction bases numbered 3, after V lost 5 bases and J lost 8 bases. The CDR3, as DNA: TGTGCCAGCAGTCTGACAGGGTATGAGCAGTTCTTC. Protein sequence: CASSLTGYEQFF. Based on the CDR3 plus reference TRBV2 and TRBJ2-1, the full variable domain is EPEVTQTPSHQVTQMGQEVILRCVPISNHLYFYWYRQILGQKVEFLVSFYNNEISEKSEIFDDQFSVERPDGSNFTLKIRSTKLEDSAMYFCASSLTGYEQFFGPGTRLTVL.

The J gene is TRBJ2-7, the V gene TRBV7-8; no definite D call. V dropped 5 bases and J dropped 1 base, with 3 bases sitting between them. Germline-derived CDR1 and CDR2 are SGHVS and FQNEAQ. The CDR3 is 11 residues long. CDR3 in amino acids: CASSPSYEQYF. The CDR3 nucleotides read TGTGCCAGCAGCCCTTCCTACGAGCAGTACTTC.

This chain joins TRBV10-3 and TRBJ2-2; 8 nucleotides match TRBD1. V lost 3 bases and J lost 6; bases outside the gene matches: 12. This CDR3 is built from 17 residues. The germline V gene has CDR1 ENHRY and CDR2 SYGVKD. CDR3 in DNA: TGTGCCATCAGTGATTCAAGGACAGGGAGGCTGGCCGGGGAGCTGTTTTTT. Amino acid sequence: CAISDSRTGRLAGELFF.

In this sample, this clone turned up once. This chain links TRBV29-1 with TRBJ2-3; the D is unclear. The germline V and J ends were trimmed by 4 bases and 0 bases, with 11 bases remaining between them. Germline values: CDR1 SQVTM, CDR2 ANQGSEA. The CDR3 contains 14 residues. The CDR3 nucleotides read TGCAGCGTTGTAGGGATAAAGAGCACAGATACGCAGTATTTT. Protein: CSVVGIKSTDTQYF.

A single count supports this clone. The J gene is TRBJ1-1, the V gene TRBV6-5; D is undetermined. The germline V gene encodes CDR1 MNHEY and CDR2 SVGAGI. The CDR3 length is 14 residues. The V end lost 5 bases, the J end lost 1 base, and 11 bases lay between the germline ends. The CDR3 here is CASSLTSQNTEAFF. The CDR3 coding sequence is TGTGCCAGCAGTCTAACGAGCCAGAACACTGAAGCTTTCTTT.

This rearrangement joins TRBV6-6 to TRBJ2-6; possibly TRBD1 for D (6 bases). This CDR3 has 16 amino acids. Germline-derived CDR1 and CDR2 are MNHNY and SVGAGI (reference sequence). Trimming stripped 5 bases from V and 2 bases from J, with 13 bases between. The DNA of the CDR3 is TGTGCCAGCAGTACTAATGACAGGCCTGGGGCCAACGTCCTGACTTTC. Protein sequence: CASSTNDRPGANVLTF.

This clone was counted between two and nine times. CDR3 loop: CASSLGFRVKYGYTF. CDR3 DNA: TGTGCCAGCAGCTTAGGTTTCAGGGTGAAGTATGGCTACACCTTC. This sequence joins TRBV7-2 and TRBJ1-2; a weak D match, TRBD1 (5 bases). Germline CDR1 SGHTA, CDR2 FQGNSA. This CDR3 region has 15 residues. V was clipped by 1 base and J by 5 bases, with 14 bases between them.

The V and J genes are TRBV7-3 and TRBJ2-3; weak D call: TRBD2 (5 bases). Per germline, CDR1 SGHTA and CDR2 FQGTGA. Trimming pared 1 base from V and 4 bases from J, leaving 6 bases between. The CDR3 consists of 13 residues. The CDR3 reads CASSLRAADTQYF. CDR3 in DNA: TGTGCCAGCAGCTTAAGAGCGGCAGATACGCAGTATTTT.

This chain uses TRBV4-1 with TRBJ2-3; 9 bases are a match to TRBD1. After removal of 0 bases from V and 2 bases from J, the junction contained 3 bases not matched to a gene. CDR3 length: 16 amino acids. CDR1 is MGHRA, CDR2 YSYEKL, per germline. CDR3 sequence reads: CASSQDTGGITDTQYF. In DNA, the CDR3 is TGCGCCAGCAGCCAAGACACAGGGGGCATCACAGATACGCAGTATTTT.

The chain uses TRBV10-3 and TRBJ1-1; D is perhaps TRBD1 (6 bases). Trimming shortened V by 2 bases and J by 6 bases, and 10 bases separated the two germline ends. The CDR3 sequence is 13 residues long. Germline assignment: CDR1 ENHRY and CDR2 SYGVKD. The CDR3 spells CAISERQEAEAFF. CDR3 in DNA: TGTGCCATCAGTGAGAGACAGGAAGCTGAAGCTTTCTTT.

This clone was detected once. Sequence at one end of the junction differs from germline and may be a read error. The chain links TRBV29-1 to TRBJ2-7; 8 bases match TRBD2. Germline V gene sequence: CDR1 SQVTM, CDR2 ANQGSEA. The CDR3 contains 15 residues. The CDR3 is CSVEGGPGGLYEQYF. CDR3 bases: TGCAGCGTGGAAGGTGGACCGGGAGGGCTTTACGAGCAGTACTTC.

The rearrangement joins TRBV7-2 to TRBJ1-4, with D unresolved. CDR3 length: 14 residues. The V gene's germline CDR1 is SGHTA and CDR2 FQGNSA. Trimming cost V 2 bases and J 7 bases, with 11 bases left between them. The CDR3 nucleotides read TGTGCCAGCAGCTTATCCTCCTGGGGTGAAAAACTGTTTTTT. Translating it yields CASSLSSWGEKLFF.

The table lists this clone with a few counts. This chain links TRBV4-2 with TRBJ1-6; 10 bases line up with TRBD1. Trimming at V came to 0 bases and at J to 6 bases, leaving 2 bases not matched to a gene. The CDR3 spans 16 residues. The germline V gene encodes CDR1 LGHNA and CDR2 YNFKEQ. The CDR3 loop is CASSQEGTGVNSPLHF. The CDR3 DNA follows: TGTGCCAGCAGCCAAGAAGGGACAGGGGTTAATTCACCCCTCCACTTT.

Here the CDR3 reads CASRRGNGGPNEQFF. CDR3 nucleotide sequence: TGTGCCAGCAGGAGAGGGAATGGTGGGCCCAATGAGCAGTTCTTC. The rearrangement uses TRBV6-6 and TRBJ2-1, with D tentatively TRBD2 (5 bases). V lost 6 bases to trimming and J lost 6 bases, with 18 bases between them. Germline V gene sequence: CDR1 MNHNY, CDR2 SVGAGI (reference sequence). The CDR3 covers 15 residues.

This chain joins TRBV6-6 and TRBJ2-3, with 11 positions matching TRBD1. The CDR3 has 16 amino acids. CDR1 is MNHNY, CDR2 SVGAGI, per germline (reference sequence). With 2 bases clipped from V and 4 bases from J, the junction kept 5 bases outside the gene matches. The CDR3 nucleotides read TGTGCCAGCAGTTACAAGGACAGGGGGCGCGCAGATACGCAGTATTTT. It encodes CASSYKDRGRADTQYF.

The chain combines TRBV6-6 with TRBJ1-6; no clear D gene. Trimming removed 5 bases at V and 8 bases at J, with 16 bases between. This CDR3 has 15 amino acids. Germline V gene data show CDR1 as MNHNY and CDR2 as SVGAGI (reference sequence). DNA of the CDR3: TGTGCCAGCAGTCGAATGCGGGGATCAGATTCACCCCTCCACTTT. Protein: CASSRMRGSDSPLHF.

This chain uses TRBV4-1 with TRBJ1-4; D not certain. CDR1 and CDR2 (germline): MGHRA, YSYEKL. The germline V and J ends were trimmed by 0 bases and 11 bases, with 19 bases remaining between them. This CDR3 has 16 amino acids. This CDR3 reads CASSQEGPEAALKLFF. For the CDR3, the DNA is TGCGCCAGCAGCCAAGAAGGTCCCGAGGCAGCGCTTAAACTGTTTTTT.

V is TRBV6-1 and J is TRBJ1-5, with a possible D match to TRBD1 (6 bases). This CDR3 has 15 amino acids. Germline lookup yields CDR1 MNHNS and CDR2 SASEGT. Trimming cost V 2 bases and J 5 bases, with 13 bases left between them. This CDR3 reads CASSETGRGHQPQHF. The CDR3 nucleotides are TGTGCCAGCAGTGAAACAGGGAGGGGTCATCAGCCCCAGCATTTT.

V gene TRBV21-1 combines with J gene TRBJ2-5; the listed D gene, TRBD2, was not tested against the DNA. TRBV21-1 is noted as a pseudogene. This CDR3 region has 15 residues. CDR3 amino acids: CASSKRGTTPGTQYF. CDR3 coding DNA: TGTGCCAGCAGCAAAAGGGGGACTACCCCGGGGACCCAGTACTTC.

The chain links TRBV5-1 to TRBJ2-7; 10 nucleotides line up with TRBD1. The CDR3 covers 16 residues. The J segment lost 0 bases and the V segment lost 4 bases, leaving 7 bases of the junction unmatched. Germline V gene sequence: CDR1 SGHRS, CDR2 YFSETQ. CDR3 loop: CASSEDRGLSSYEQYF. In DNA form, the CDR3 reads TGCGCCAGCAGCGAGGACAGGGGGTTAAGCTCCTACGAGCAGTACTTC. The complete variable domain, with remaining parts taken from reference TRBV5-1 and TRBJ2-7, reads KAGVTQTPRYLIKTRGQQVTLSCSPISGHRSVSWYQQTPGQGLQFLFEYFSETQRNKGNFPGRFSGRQFSNSRSEMNVSTLELGDSALYLCASSEDRGLSSYEQYFGPGTRLTVT.

The chain carries TRBV11-3 and TRBJ2-5; D unclear. The germline V and J ends were trimmed by 5 bases and 2 bases, with 9 bases remaining between them. This CDR3 has 13 residues. Germline CDR1 and CDR2: SGHNT and YENEEA. The CDR3, as DNA: TGTGCCAGCAGCAAAGACGGACAAGAGACCCAGTACTTC. Translated, it gives CASSKDGQETQYF. Variable domain in full (rest from reference TRBV11-3 and TRBJ2-5): EAGVVQSPRYKIIEKKQPVAFWCNPISGHNTLYWYLQNLGQGPELLIRYENEEAVDDSQLPKDRFSAERLKGVDSTLKIQPAELGDSAVYLCASSKDGQETQYFGPGTRLLVL.

The chain joins TRBV6-1 to TRBJ2-5; 8 bases map to TRBD1. Germline V gene lookup returns CDR1 MNHNS and CDR2 SASEGT. The CDR3 runs 14 residues. V gave up 4 bases and J gave up 4 bases; unmatched junction bases: 5. The CDR3 here is CASSAGQGGETQYF. As DNA, the CDR3 is TGTGCCAGCAGTGCTGGACAGGGAGGAGAGACCCAGTACTTC.